Listed here is a single T cell receptor (beta chain). The antigen it recognizes is unknown. Per-nucleotide qualities are absent, and no much larger clonotype sits a single base away. The source of the sample is a study of blood T cell repertoires in COVID-19 (dated by TCRdb to the early 2020s). Background on the whole study: Samples from collaborators originated in the United States, Italy and Spain and spanned both the acute and convalescent phases of COVID-19. A freely available public database, intended as a resource for researchers studying the immune response to SARS-CoV-2, is where the repertoires were released. Deeply sampled blood TCRbeta repertoires from subjects exposed to, actively infected with, or recovered from COVID-19 were included in the dataset. Where available, HLA class I and class II types were obtained from metadata supplied by the sample provider rather than from assay-based typing. Sample metadata almost always included a de-identified subject ID, COVID-19 status, age in years and sex. Samples came from the ongoing ImmuneRACE study (first 160 participants) plus 1,254 subjects from 6 global collaborators. The material from the prospective study consisted of cDNA or gDNA derived from T cells, B-cell-depleted T cells, or PBMCs.

The paper's findings and limits, for the study overall: The amount of clinical and demographic metadata varied by source and participant and was provided uncurated.

The germline V gene (reference sequence) supplies CDR1 DFQATT and CDR2 SNEGSKA. V is reduced by 3 bases and J by 10 bases, leaving a spacing of 10 bases between them. The CDR3 has 12 amino acids, counting the end cysteine and phenylalanine. Kept here is only the CDR3 DNA, which spans 36 bases and is read in frame from base 1. The immunoSEQ Assay, a bias-controlled multiplex PCR, was used to amplify TCRbeta CDR3 regions from genomic DNA. From the authors' description of their analysis: The number of nucleated cells in each sample was estimated from the amplification of reference gene primers within the assay. To quantify the absolute abundance of each unique TCRbeta CDR3 rearrangement, sequence reads were collapsed and filtered. For each sample, productive Simpson clonality was calculated as the square root of Simpson's diversity index over productive rearrangements. TCRdb took over this immuneACCESS table, retaining in-frame rearrangements with V and J assigned. Such tables are incomplete; in checked studies, under half of the missing clones stem from an unresolved V gene, and the remainder is unexplained. Clonal size and the V and J genes are those of that table, whereas D and trimming came from the DNA. This sample has approximately 65,000 clones in its table, and about 92% of those were observed once. The ten largest clones take up roughly 0.47% of the sample.

One collaborating source in Seattle enrolled patients while the patients were actively infected and followed the patients over time throughout the course of disease. Collaborating institutions collected whole blood in K2EDTA tubes following their own protocols. For TCRbeta analysis, collaborators shipped samples in one of three forms: frozen whole blood, isolated PBMCs, or DNA extracted from either of those sample types. Here the chain combines TRBV20-1 and TRBJ1-6, with no D gene named confidently. Sequenced sample: peripheral blood. This receptor was taken from a man aged 50 to 59 with COVID-19, enrolled during active disease. The DNA sequence follows: TGCAGTGCTAGTGCTTCGTTGTCACCCCTCCACTTT. Its protein reads: CSASASLSPLHF.